This entry lists 10 T cell receptor beta chains sequenced from one sample in a study of technical replicates of blood from four donors. Sequencing used immunoSEQ multiplex PCR; TCRdb keeps in-frame clones, though not all of them. The sample consists of over 50,000 clones, approximately 94% of them appearing once. Sequenced sample: T cells isolated from PBMCs. All receptors derive from a human donor in good health.

The gene calls are TRBV7-2 and TRBJ1-5; 8 nucleotides match TRBD1. V was clipped by 6 bases and J by 7 bases; unmatched bases: 8. CDR3 length: 14 residues. Germline CDR1 and CDR2: SGHTA and FQGNSA. CDR3 sequence: CASRGGTGWQPQHF. The CDR3 nucleotides are TGTGCCAGCAGGGGGGGGACAGGTTGGCAGCCCCAGCATTTT.

On this clone: The sample has other DNA sequences that encode this CDR3 too. V is TRBV6-5 and J is TRBJ1-5, with D possibly matching TRBD1 (6 bases). The V and J ends lost 6 bases and 1 base respectively, with 10 bases between them. The CDR3 contains 14 residues. CDR1 is MNHEY, CDR2 SVGAGI, per germline. CDR3 amino acids: CASRSTGSNQPQHF. The CDR3 DNA follows: TGTGCCAGCAGGTCTACAGGGAGCAATCAGCCCCAGCATTTT.

The J gene is TRBJ1-2, the V gene TRBV5-4, with 9 positions matching TRBD1. This CDR3 has 13 amino acids. V dropped 6 bases and J dropped 6; count of bases not matched to a gene: 6. CDR1 and CDR2 from the germline V gene are SGHNT and YYREEE (reference sequence). For the CDR3, the DNA is TGTGCCAGCATTGTACAGGGGGCGCATGGCTACACCTTC. Amino acid sequence: CASIVQGAHGYTF.

The genes are TRBV6-5 and TRBJ1-4, with D maybe TRBD1 (5 bases). Trimming pared 6 bases from V and 5 bases from J, leaving 13 bases between. Germline CDR1 reads MNHEY; CDR2 reads SVGAGI. The CDR3 covers 14 residues. The CDR3 DNA sequence: TGTGCCAGCAGAACAGGACGGACGAATGAAAAACTGTTTTTT. This encodes CASRTGRTNEKLFF.

This chain uses TRBV5-1 with TRBJ2-7, with a tentative D call TRBD1 (6 bases). This CDR3 has 17 residues. CDR1 SGHRS and CDR2 YFSETQ come from the germline V gene. Trimming stripped 0 bases from V and 7 bases from J, with 23 bases between. This CDR3 reads CASSLGRQGPAGGEQYF. The DNA for the CDR3 is TGCGCCAGCAGCTTGGGCCGGCAGGGGCCTGCTGGGGGTGAGCAGTACTTC.

The chain employs TRBV7-9 and TRBJ1-1; 7 bases are a match to TRBD1. V gave up 4 bases and J gave up 1 base; unmatched junction bases: 3. Germline CDR1 SEHNR, CDR2 FQNEAQ (reference sequence). CDR3 size: 14 residues. CDR3 DNA: TGTGCCAGCAGCTCCCGGACAGGGAACACTGAAGCTTTCTTT. As protein: CASSSRTGNTEAFF.

V gene TRBV7-9 combines with J gene TRBJ1-4, with 8 bases aligning to TRBD1. The junction had 9 bases not matched to a gene; V was cut back by 4 bases and J by 5 bases. The CDR3 is 16 amino acids. Germline CDR1 reads SEHNR; CDR2 reads FQNEAQ (reference sequence). CDR3 residues: CASSSSSGGENEKLFF. The CDR3 DNA is TGTGCCAGCAGCTCGTCGTCAGGGGGCGAGAATGAAAAACTGTTTTTT.

The chain uses TRBV5-1 and TRBJ2-2; possibly TRBD1 for D (5 bases). This CDR3 is 13 amino acids long. V was trimmed by 4 bases and J by 14 bases, leaving 18 bases between them. The germline CDR1 and CDR2 sequences are SGHRS and YFSETQ. The DNA of the CDR3 is TGCGCCAGCAGCCCAGAAACAGGATTGCACCTGTTTTTT. Translating gives CASSPETGLHLFF.

V and J are TRBV29-1 and TRBJ2-2, with unresolved D. V was cut by 4 bases and J by 3 bases, with 15 bases left in between. The CDR3 totals 15 residues. Germline-derived CDR1 and CDR2 are SQVTM and ANQGSEA. For the CDR3, the DNA is TGCAGCGTTGTTATTGCAGGCCTTCACACCGGGGAGCTGTTTTTT. Protein product: CSVVIAGLHTGELFF.

The V and J genes are TRBV7-9 and TRBJ1-2; possibly TRBD1 for D (6 bases). Germline CDR1 SEHNR, CDR2 FQNEAQ (reference sequence). V was pared by 1 base and J by 4 bases, with 16 bases between. This CDR3 has 16 residues. CDR3 in amino acids: CASSLGSAGVGYGYTF. The CDR3 DNA reads as TGTGCCAGCAGCTTAGGCTCGGCAGGGGTAGGCTATGGCTACACCTTC.